Presented here are 20 T cell receptor beta chains from one specimen sequenced in a study of tumor and adjacent non-tumor tissue in lung cancer. No cell sorting was done before RNA was extracted from the tissue. Three rounds of nested PCR, following a modified ARM-PCR protocol, produced the TCRbeta library. TCRdb itself ran the multiplex PCR reads through MiXCR, one entry per CDR3 protein. The sample lists tens of thousands of distinct CDR3 sequences, 65% to 75% occurring once. The sequenced sample consisted of lung tumor tissue. The receptors shown here come from a man aged 55-75 years with non-small cell lung cancer.

This clonotype was found a few times. Here the CDR3 DNA reads TGTGCCAATAGCAACAGGGGAGAGAACACCGGGGAGCTGTTTTTT. Translating gives CANSNRGENTGELFF. The chain recombines TRBV11-1 with TRBJ2-2; 7 nucleotides align to TRBD1. The CDR3 is made up of 15 amino acids. Germline V gene lookup returns CDR1 SGHAT and CDR2 FQDESV (reference sequence). With 10 bases clipped from V and 1 base from J, the junction kept 9 bases outside the gene matches.

This chain connects TRBV6-6 to TRBJ1-2; 7 nucleotides match TRBD1. The length of the CDR3 is 19 residues. Germline V gene data show CDR1 as MNHNY and CDR2 as SVGAGI (reference sequence). The V gene end was trimmed by 1 base and the J gene end by 5 bases; junction bases not matched to a gene: 19. CDR3 protein: CASSYFDRGEGALGYGYTF. In nucleotides, the CDR3 is TGTGCCAGCAGTTACTTCGACCGGGGGGAGGGGGCTTTAGGTTATGGCTACACCTTC.

In this sample, this clonotype turned up a few times. Possible read error: a much larger clone is one base away. This chain links TRBV14 with TRBJ2-5; D is possibly TRBD2 (6 bases). V lost 8 bases, J lost 2 bases, and 18 bases lay in between. This CDR3 spans 15 amino acids. Per the germline V gene, CDR1 is SGHDN and CDR2 is FVKESK. The CDR3 DNA is TGTGCCAGCGGAGAAGGCGGGATACTTCAAGAGACCCAGTACTTC. Encoded protein: CASGEGGILQETQYF.

This clonotype came up once. In this CDR3 the conserved last residue, phenylalanine or tryptophan, is missing, so a read error is likely. As DNA, the CDR3 is TGTGCCAGCAGCTTAGGAGGGTCGATCCAGGAGACCCAGTACTTA. Its translation is CASSLGGSIQETQYL. V and J are TRBV11-2 and TRBJ2-5, with D possibly TRBD2 on 5 matching bases. The CDR3 loop spans 15 amino acids. Germline loops: CDR1 SGHAT, CDR2 FQNNGV. V was trimmed by 1 base and J by 5 bases, leaving 14 bases between them.

The J gene is TRBJ1-2, the V gene TRBV11-1, with 8 bases fitting TRBD1. V trimming: 8 bases; J trimming: 5 bases; junction bases outside the gene matches: 16. Germline assignment: CDR1 SGHAT and CDR2 FQDESV (reference sequence). The CDR3 runs 16 residues. For the CDR3, the DNA is TGTGCCAGCTGTTATAGACCGACAGGGGACGATTATGGCTACACCTTC. As protein: CASCYRPTGDDYGYTF.

In regard to this clonotype: One end of the junction does not line up with germline, which may come from a read error. The rearrangement uses TRBV29-1 and TRBJ1-5; 8 nucleotides agree with TRBD1. The CDR3 has 15 amino acids. Germline V CDR1 and CDR2: SQVTM, ANQGSEA. This chain's CDR3 is CSVEAGTGVNQSQHF. CDR3 sequence (DNA): TGCAGTGTTGAGGCCGGGACAGGCGTTAATCAGTCCCAGCATTTT.

This clonotype was seen just once. This may stem from a read error, because a much larger clone lies one nucleotide away. J is TRBJ2-2 and V is TRBV13; tentatively, D is TRBD1 or TRBD2 (5 bases each). This CDR3 has 17 amino acids. Trimming removed 5 bases from V and 4 bases from J, with 20 bases in between. From germline, CDR1 is PRHDT and CDR2 FYEKMQ (reference sequence). The CDR3 DNA reads TGTGCCAGCAGCAAATACCCCGGGGCGGCCGGCACCGGGGAGCTGTTTTTT. This codes for CASSKYPGAAGTGELFF. Drawing the rest from reference TRBV13 and TRBJ2-2, the complete variable domain is AAGVIQSPRHLIKEKRETATLKCYPIPRHDTVYWYQQGPGQDPQFLISFYEKMQSDKGSIPDRFSAQQFSDYHSELNMSSLELGDSALYFCASSKYPGAAGTGELFFGEGSRLTVL.

On this clonotype itself: One end of the junction fails to match germline, which may point to a read error. The chain links TRBV6-1 to TRBJ1-2, with D possibly TRBD1 on 6 matching bases. The CDR3 is 13 residues long. CDR1 and CDR2 (germline): MNHNS, SASEGT. The CDR3 region is CASSERTVVGYTF. As DNA, the CDR3 is TGTGCCAGTAGTGAAAGGACAGTTGTCGGCTACACCTTC.

As concerns this clonotype: This may stem from a read error, because a much larger clone lies one nucleotide away. This chain joins TRBV4-3 and TRBJ2-1; D call uncertain. There are 14 residues in the CDR3. Germline V gene data show CDR1 as LGHNA and CDR2 as YSLEER. The DNA for the CDR3 is TGCGCCAGCAGCCATCCCCGCGGATTTAATGAGCAGCTCTTC. It translates to CASSHPRGFNEQLF.

Points on this clonotype: The missing conserved phenylalanine or tryptophan at the end of this CDR3 makes a read error likely. This CDR3 reads CSVPSVGGYVAFV. Here the CDR3 DNA reads TGCAGCGTTCCTTCGGTTGGAGGATACGTAGCTTTCGTT. This chain links TRBV29-1 with TRBJ1-1; no firm D call. CDR1 is SQVTM, CDR2 ANQGSEA, per germline. This CDR3 spans 13 amino acids. V dropped 5 bases and J dropped 10 bases, with 20 bases sitting between them.

Note on this clonotype: A much more abundant neighbour one base away suggests this may be a read error. This chain connects TRBV5-6 to TRBJ2-2, with D perhaps being TRBD1 or TRBD2 (6 bases each). The CDR3 has 15 residues. Per germline, CDR1 SGHDT and CDR2 YYEEEE. Deletions cut 6 bases from V and 4 bases from J, with 16 bases between. This chain's CDR3 is CASNWRGTGTGELFF. In DNA form, the CDR3 reads TGTGCCAGCAACTGGAGGGGGACCGGCACCGGGGAGCTGTTTTTT.

The chain links TRBV6-8 to TRBJ2-1, with unresolved D. The V end was cut by 6 bases, the J end by 11 bases, with 20 bases between. CDR3 length: 14 residues. Germline assignment: CDR1 MNHGY and CDR2 SAAAGT. The DNA of the CDR3 is TGTGCCAGCAGCCTAACTTGCAAGGGATTCAAGCAGTTCTTC. Protein product: CASSLTCKGFKQFF.

As to this clonotype: The junction does not match germline at one end; this may be a read error. In DNA form, the CDR3 reads TGTGCCAGCAGCTTAGATCGCAGGACGGCGGACACCGGGGAACTGTTTTTT. Amino acids: CASSLDRRTADTGELFF. The rearrangement links TRBV11-3 to TRBJ2-2; D may correspond to TRBD1 or TRBD2 (5 bases each). This CDR3 comprises 17 residues. The germline V gene has CDR1 SGHNT and CDR2 YENEEA.

As regards this clonotype: A junction boundary mismatches the germline segment, possibly from a read error. This rearrangement joins TRBV29-1 to TRBJ2-7; 13 bases are shared with TRBD2. CDR3 length equals 14 residues. Per the germline V gene, CDR1 is SQVTM and CDR2 is ANQGSEA. The chain's CDR3 is CRVGGLAGDHGQYF. The CDR3 DNA reads as TGCAGAGTTGGCGGACTAGCGGGGGACCACGGGCAGTACTTC.

The table lists this clonotype with a few counts. The chain combines TRBV20-1 with TRBJ1-2, with a tentative D call TRBD1 (5 bases). The germline V and J ends were trimmed by 4 bases and 4 bases, with 16 bases remaining between them. CDR1 DFQATT and CDR2 SNEGSKA come from the germline V gene (reference sequence). The CDR3 totals 14 residues. The CDR3 region has the DNA TGCAGTGCTACTAGGCAGGGAACATCCTATGGCTACACCTTC. Its translation is CSATRQGTSYGYTF.

Details on this clonotype: This sequence may be a read error, since a much larger clone differs from it by one base. The chain has TRBV14 and TRBJ2-1, with 7 bases lining up with TRBD2. The CDR3 covers 13 residues. The V gene end was trimmed by 2 bases and the J gene end by 8 bases; junction bases not matched to a gene: 3. The germline gives CDR1 SGHDN, CDR2 FVKESK. The CDR3: CASSQRGSYEQFF. CDR3 bases: TGTGCCAGCAGCCAACGCGGGAGTTATGAGCAGTTCTTC.

In this sample, this clonotype turned up many times. The J gene is TRBJ1-1, the V gene TRBV4-1, with unresolved D. CDR1 is MGHRA, CDR2 YSYEKL, per germline. The CDR3 length is 13 residues. The ends were cut back, 0 bases at V and 7 bases at J, with 9 bases in the middle. For the CDR3, the DNA is TGCGCCAGCAGCCAAGATAGCACAGTTGAAGCTTTCTTT. Its translation: CASSQDSTVEAFF.

This clonotype turned up a few times. This sequence joins TRBV7-9 and TRBJ1-2, with D possibly being TRBD1 (6 bases). Germline assignment: CDR1 SEHNR and CDR2 FQNEAQ (reference sequence). This CDR3 has 16 amino acids. The V gene lost 4 bases and the J gene lost 4 bases, with 19 bases spanning the gap. The DNA for the CDR3 is TGTGCCAGCAGCTCCCCCGGCCGGACAGCGACCTATGGCTACACCTTC. Translated: CASSSPGRTATYGYTF. Full variable domain (outside the CDR3, taken from reference TRBV7-9 and TRBJ1-2): DTGVSQNPRHKITKRGQNVTFRCDPISEHNRLYWYRQTLGQGPEFLTYFQNEAQLEKSRLLSDRFSAERPKGSFSTLEIQRTEQGDSAMYLCASSSPGRTATYGYTFGSGTRLTVV.

The chain joins TRBV11-2 to TRBJ2-5; D is unresolved. Germline CDR1 is SGHAT and CDR2 is FQNNGV. The length of the CDR3 is 15 residues. Trimming left V 2 bases short and J 1 base short, with 11 bases between. CDR3 DNA sequence: TGTGCCAGCAGCTTACACGGAGCCGTCCAAGAGACCCAGTACTTC. Amino acids: CASSLHGAVQETQYF. Drawing the rest from reference TRBV11-2 and TRBJ2-5, the complete variable domain is EAGVAQSPRYKIIEKRQSVAFWCNPISGHATLYWYQQILGQGPKLLIQFQNNGVVDDSQLPKDRFSAERLKGVDSTLKIQPAKLEDSAVYLCASSLHGAVQETQYFGPGTRLLVL.

This chain connects TRBV4-2 to TRBJ2-1; D is ambiguous. The CDR3 is 17 residues long. Per germline, CDR1 LGHNA and CDR2 YNFKEQ. CDR3 residues: CVGSQDGNPGTYNEQFF. CDR3 nucleotide sequence: TGTGTCGGCAGCCAAGATGGGAACCCCGGAACCTACAATGAGCAGTTCTTC.